This T cell receptor (beta chain) was captured in a study of beta chain features in type 1 diabetes. The CDR3 contains 15 residues. Deletions cut 2 bases from V and 2 bases from J, with 12 bases between. Germline V gene sequence: CDR1 SGDLS, CDR2 YYNGEE. This clone was observed a handful of times. Reverse transcription of all isolated RNA meant that expressed TCRB transcripts were sequenced. The method was immunoSEQ multiplex PCR; TCRdb's version includes in-frame clones alone and lacks a portion of them. The table records around 430,000 clones, around 28% of them present only once. The V call is TRBV9, the J call TRBJ2-3; possibly TRBD2 for D (5 bases). The sequence derives from a man between 18 and 29 years old in good health. The material sequenced was naive CD4+ T cells from blood. CDR3: CASSVSGVVTDTQYF. CDR3 in DNA: TGTGCCAGCAGCGTGTCCGGGGTGGTCACAGATACGCAGTATTTT.